The clone carrying this T cell receptor beta chain was observed many times. TCR beta CDR3 sequences were amplified from RNA transcripts. The TCR CDR3 was amplified in a first-round RT-PCR using the HTBI primer set. TCRdb redid the calling of the multiplex PCR reads with MiXCR, one entry per CDR3 protein. The sample contains approximately 210,000 distinct CDR3 sequences, 17% of which appear only once. The data derive from a study of T cells in Graves' hyperthyroidism and ophthalmopathy. This CDR3 has 15 amino acids. Germline CDR1 and CDR2: MDHEN and SYDVKM. V lost 7 bases and J 0 bases, leaving 13 bases between the germline ends.

This clonotype was obtained from a man aged 45-65 years with Graves' hyperthyroidism. The sequenced sample was blood. The V gene is TRBV28, the J gene TRBJ2-1; a possible D gene is TRBD2 (6 bases). The CDR3 protein is CASTLYGSSYNEQFF. CDR3 coding DNA: TGTGCCAGCACCCTCTACGGGAGCTCCTACAATGAGCAGTTCTTC.